This TCR beta chain was captured by sequencing in a study of cytomegalovirus exposure and HLA in healthy donors. PCR employed 60 Vbeta and 13 Jbeta primers. Libraries were prepared by immunoSEQ multiplex PCR; TCRdb keeps only in-frame clonotypes and omits some of them. The sample records 150,000 to 200,000 clones, about 88% being singletons. Study-level points and caveats: V- and J-gene trimming of TCR beta was linked (in a later analysis) to a missense DCLRE1C variant.

Worth noting for this clone: Antigen: not known.

The V end was cut by 0 bases, the J end by 4 bases, with 10 bases between. CDR1 is MNHEY, CDR2 SMNVEV, per germline (reference sequence). The CDR3 has 15 residues. The sample comprised PBMCs. This chain joins TRBV27 and TRBJ1-5; a weak D match, TRBD1 (6 bases). This clonotype originated in a man between 18 and 35 years old in good health and CMV-seropositive. CDR3 loop: CASSLSQGRNQPQHF. The CDR3 DNA sequence: TGTGCCAGCAGTTTATCACAGGGAAGGAATCAGCCCCAGCATTTT.